Here is one TCR beta chain with its context. The CDR3 covers 14 residues. CDR1 is MNHNS and CDR2 is SASEGT in the germline V gene. Unmatched junction bases numbered 6, after V lost 3 bases and J lost 7 bases. The sample belongs to a study of blood T cell repertoires in COVID-19. Study-wide background: Sites across the United States, Italy and Spain contributed samples from acute and convalescent COVID-19. PBMCs, B-cell-depleted T cells, or T cells were the source of the cDNA or gDNA that made up the material.

In the study's own analysis: Reference gene primer amplification in the assay estimated nucleated cell counts. Produced via immunoSEQ multiplex PCR; TCRdb's table is partial and in-frame only. That table is the source of V, J and clone size, and D and trimming were worked out from the DNA. The sample lists 6,000 or so clones, approximately 80% occurring once. What was sequenced was peripheral blood. This TCR was sampled from a human donor with active COVID-19. The donor label of this sample is uncertain. This sequence joins TRBV6-1 and TRBJ1-5, with 7 bases identical to TRBD1. CDR3 DNA sequence: TGTGCCAGCAGTGATTGGCCAGGGGGACAGCCCCAGCATTTT. It codes for CASSDWPGGQPQHF.